This T cell receptor (beta chain) appears in the sequencing data of a study of blood T cell repertoires in COVID-19. Study context: Specimens from acute and convalescent COVID-19 originated in the United States, Italy and Spain. T cells, B-cell-depleted T cells, or PBMCs provided the cDNA or gDNA that served as material.

Seattle patients were enrolled while actively infected and followed longitudinally. Original processing notes: The authors estimated nucleated cell counts from reference gene primer amplification. Method: immunoSEQ multiplex PCR; TCRdb's copy keeps in-frame clones and lacks some. The DNA was the basis for D and trimming; V, J and clone size are from that table. The sample yields about 250,000 clones, roughly 91% seen once. V was pared by 4 bases and J by 3 bases, with 4 bases of the junction left unmatched. The CDR3 runs to 13 residues. Per germline, CDR1 SQVTM and CDR2 ANQGSEA. The chain has TRBV29-1 and TRBJ2-5; 8 positions agree with TRBD2. The clonotype originates from a man aged 30 to 39 with COVID-19, enrolled during active disease. Source material: peripheral blood. The CDR3 loop is CSVAFSGEETQYF. The CDR3 nucleotides are TGCAGCGTTGCCTTTAGCGGGGAAGAGACCCAGTACTTC.